Each of the 21 T cell receptor beta chains below was sequenced from the same sample in a study of blood T cell repertoires in COVID-19. Profiling relied on immunoSEQ multiplex PCR, and the TCRdb table lists in-frame clones only, not all of them. The sample records about 160,000 clones, 70% to 85% being singletons. The material sequenced was peripheral blood. Every receptor here comes from a man in his sixties who had recovered from COVID-19.

The J gene is TRBJ2-7, the V gene TRBV7-9; weak D call: TRBD2 (6 bases). CDR1 and CDR2 from the germline V gene are SEHNR and FQNEAQ (reference sequence). Between the trimmed V and J ends, which lost 5 bases and 2 bases, there was a span of 13 bases. This CDR3 has 14 amino acids. The CDR3 region has the DNA TGTGCCAGCAGCGCCGACGGGAGAGCCTACGAGCAGTACTTC. Translating it yields CASSADGRAYEQYF.

The chain couples TRBV30 to TRBJ1-3; TRBD1 matches at 7 bases. V shed 2 bases, J shed 0 bases, and the junction held 1 base outside the gene matches. Germline values: CDR1 GTSNPN, CDR2 SVGIG (reference sequence). The CDR3 has 14 residues. CDR3: CAWSPGGSGNTIYF. CDR3 nucleotides: TGTGCCTGGAGTCCAGGGGGCTCTGGAAACACCATATATTTT.

The chain has TRBV6-5 and TRBJ2-6; no reliable D call. Germline-derived CDR1 and CDR2 are MNHEY and SVGAGI. V lost 2 bases and J 4 bases, leaving 6 bases between the germline ends. The CDR3 consists of 14 residues. This CDR3 reads CASSYQSGANVLTF. The CDR3, as DNA: TGTGCCAGCAGTTACCAGTCGGGGGCCAACGTCCTGACTTTC.

The gene calls are TRBV19 and TRBJ2-7; a possible D gene is TRBD1 (5 bases). The CDR3 consists of 13 residues. V was cut by 6 bases and J by 7 bases, with 16 bases left in between. Per germline, CDR1 LNHDA and CDR2 SQIVND (reference sequence). The CDR3 nucleotides are TGTGCCAGTAGCATACGGGCCCAGGGAGAGCAGTACTTC. Translation gives CASSIRAQGEQYF.

The chain has TRBV7-2 and TRBJ1-2, with D maybe TRBD1 (5 bases). This CDR3 contains 15 residues. From germline, CDR1 is SGHTA and CDR2 FQGNSA. V was cut by 1 base and J by 3 bases, with 12 bases left in between. The DNA of the CDR3 is TGTGCCAGCAGCTTAGTGCAGGGCGGCGACTATGGCTACACCTTC. Its protein is CASSLVQGGDYGYTF. Full variable domain (rest looked up from reference TRBV7-2 and TRBJ1-2): GAGVSQSPSNKVTEKGKDVELRCDPISGHTALYWYRQSLGQGLEFLIYFQGNSAPDKSGLPSDRFSAERTGGSVSTLTIQRTQQEDSAVYLCASSLVQGGDYGYTFGSGTRLTVV.

The gene calls are TRBV6-5 and TRBJ2-7, with 7 bases lining up with TRBD1. The ends lost 4 bases at V and 5 bases at J; junction bases unmatched: 2. CDR1 and CDR2 (germline): MNHEY, SVGAGI. The CDR3 covers 12 residues. The CDR3 reads CASSSDRDEQYF. In nucleotides, the CDR3 is TGTGCCAGCAGTTCAGACAGGGACGAGCAGTACTTC.

DNA for the CDR3: TGTGCCAGCAGTCAAATGGGGACAGGGGTTGTGAATGAGCAGTTCTTC. Translated: CASSQMGTGVVNEQFF. The chain employs TRBV25-1 and TRBJ2-1, with TRBD1 identical over 10 bases. CDR1 and CDR2 (germline): MGHDK, SYGVNS. V gave up 5 bases and J gave up 7 bases; unmatched junction bases: 11. The CDR3 runs 16 residues.

The rearrangement joins TRBV7-2 to TRBJ2-3; 11 positions agree with TRBD1. Per germline, CDR1 SGHTA and CDR2 FQGNSA. V was pared by 4 bases and J by 4 bases, with 1 base of the junction left unmatched. This CDR3 region has 14 residues. CDR3 sequence: CASSWGQGADTQYF. The CDR3, as DNA: TGTGCCAGCAGCTGGGGACAGGGGGCAGATACGCAGTATTTT.

V and J are TRBV10-3 and TRBJ2-3, with unresolved D. Trimming removed 2 bases from V and 11 bases from J, with 11 bases in between. Germline lookup yields CDR1 ENHRY and CDR2 SYGVKD. This CDR3 comprises 12 residues. The CDR3 sequence is CAISEEALQQYF. DNA of the CDR3: TGTGCCATCAGTGAGGAGGCGCTACAGCAGTATTTT.

The rearrangement uses TRBV5-4 and TRBJ1-1; 8 nucleotides match TRBD1. CDR1 is SGHNT, CDR2 YYREEE, per germline (reference sequence). V dropped 4 bases and J dropped 7; count of bases not matched to a gene: 9. The CDR3 spans 14 residues. CDR3 sequence reads: CASSAEDREGEAFF. The CDR3 DNA reads TGTGCCAGCAGCGCAGAGGACAGGGAAGGTGAAGCTTTCTTT.

The chain couples TRBV3-1 (or the pseudogene TRBV3-2) to TRBJ2-1; TRBD2 matches at 9 bases. CDR1 and CDR2 (germline): LGHDT, YNNKEL (reference sequence). The CDR3 is 13 amino acids. The ends lost 5 bases at V and 9 bases at J; junction bases unmatched: 5. The CDR3 region has the DNA TGTGCCAGCAGCAAGCGGGGGGCAGTTGAGCAGTTCTTC. It encodes CASSKRGAVEQFF.

This chain uses TRBV11-3 with TRBJ2-5; a weak D match, TRBD1 (7 bases). Germline V gene lookup returns CDR1 SGHNT and CDR2 YENEEA. The V end lost 5 bases, the J end lost 5 bases, and 12 bases lay between the germline ends. CDR3 length: 13 amino acids. The CDR3 sequence: CASSMTGRETQYF. The CDR3 region has the DNA TGTGCCAGCAGCATGACAGGGAGGGAGACCCAGTACTTC.

This chain uses TRBV7-9 with TRBJ2-7, with D unclear. Germline V gene sequence: CDR1 SEHNR, CDR2 FQNEAQ (reference sequence). The germline V and J ends were trimmed by 5 bases and 7 bases, with 12 bases remaining between them. The length of the CDR3 is 12 residues. The CDR3 loop reads CASSPSRYEQYF. In DNA, the CDR3 is TGTGCCAGCAGCCCCTCGAGGTATGAGCAGTACTTC.

As concerns this clone: The junction differs from germline at one of its ends, possibly a read error. The chain has TRBV18 and TRBJ2-7; TRBD1 might be the D (6 bases). Per germline, CDR1 KGHSH and CDR2 LQKENI. The CDR3 consists of 15 residues. CDR3 loop: CASSPPTGSSSEQYF. The CDR3 coding sequence is TGTGCCAGCTCACCACCAACAGGGTCGTCCTCCGAGCAGTACTTC.

The chain carries TRBV24-1 and TRBJ2-3; 8 positions agree with TRBD1. Germline CDR1 and CDR2: KGHDR and SFDVKD. V shed 4 bases, J shed 6 bases, and the junction held 11 bases outside the gene matches. The CDR3 has 16 residues. The CDR3 DNA reads as TGTGCCACCAGTGACCCAGGACAGGGAATACGGGATACGCAGTATTTT. It translates to CATSDPGQGIRDTQYF.

This clone was counted many times. In the same sample, other DNA sequences code for this CDR3. This chain uses TRBV12-3 or TRBV12-4 with TRBJ2-1; 7 bases line up with TRBD1. CDR3 size: 13 residues. J gave up 4 bases and V 8 bases, and 5 bases lay outside the gene matches. The CDR3 DNA reads TGTGCCAGCTCCCCAGGGGGATACAATGAGCAGTTCTTC. It is translated as CASSPGGYNEQFF.

Only one count was recorded for this clone. This chain joins TRBV5-1 and TRBJ2-6; 7 bases fit TRBD1. The V gene's germline CDR1 is SGHRS and CDR2 YFSETQ. This CDR3 has 16 amino acids. The ends lost 7 bases at V and 0 bases at J; junction bases unmatched: 7. The CDR3 nucleotides are TGCGCCAGCCTCGGGACAGTCAGCTCTGGGGCCAACGTCCTGACTTTC. Translating it yields CASLGTVSSGANVLTF. Full variable domain (rest looked up from reference TRBV5-1 and TRBJ2-6): KAGVTQTPRYLIKTRGQQVTLSCSPISGHRSVSWYQQTPGQGLQFLFEYFSETQRNKGNFPGRFSGRQFSNSRSEMNVSTLELGDSALYLCASLGTVSSGANVLTFGAGSRLTVL.

The V and J genes are TRBV6-6 and TRBJ1-2, with TRBD1 matching over 7 bases. The CDR3 totals 13 residues. The junction had 10 bases not matched to a gene; V was cut back by 7 bases and J by 8 bases. Germline loops: CDR1 MNHNY, CDR2 SVGAGI (reference sequence). The CDR3 nucleotides are TGTGCCAGCACCACAGGGGCTGCCATCGGCTACACCTTC. This sequence encodes CASTTGAAIGYTF.

This clone was recorded once. The chain employs TRBV15 and TRBJ1-4, with D possibly matching TRBD1 (6 bases). Germline V gives CDR1 LNHNV, CDR2 YYDKDF (reference sequence). The CDR3 spans 16 residues. Deletions cut 0 bases from V and 4 bases from J, with 12 bases between. CDR3 sequence reads: CATSRERTAHNEKLFF. In nucleotides, the CDR3 is TGTGCCACCAGCAGAGAGCGGACAGCCCATAATGAAAAACTGTTTTTT.

The V gene is TRBV6-1, the J gene TRBJ2-3; TRBD2 might be the D (6 bases). CDR3 size: 15 residues. V lost 0 bases to trimming and J lost 5 bases, with 12 bases between them. Looked up from germline, CDR1 is MNHNS and CDR2 is SASEGT. CDR3 bases: TGTGCCAGCAGTGAAGCGGGGGGTCCCCAAGATACGCAGTATTTT. Its translation: CASSEAGGPQDTQYF.

This sequence joins TRBV5-1 and TRBJ1-6, with 7 positions matching TRBD1. With V trimmed by 4 bases and J by 4 bases, 17 bases remained unmatched. Germline V gene sequence: CDR1 SGHRS, CDR2 YFSETQ. The CDR3 spans 19 residues. This CDR3 is CASSLNARQGKGYNSPLHF. CDR3 in DNA: TGCGCCAGCAGCCTTAACGCTAGACAGGGTAAAGGGTATAATTCACCCCTCCACTTT.